This T cell receptor beta chain is drawn from a study of cytomegalovirus exposure and HLA in healthy donors. The germline gives CDR1 MGHRA, CDR2 YSYEKL. This CDR3 has 16 residues. Trimming pared 0 bases from V and 3 bases from J, leaving 12 bases between. Comment on this clone: What it recognizes is unknown.

Primers included in the PCR were 60 Vbeta and 13 Jbeta primers. In the authors' methods: Approximately 12 million of 75 million to 85 million unique TCR beta chains were shared, per a later count. This table comes from immunoSEQ multiplex PCR, and its TCRdb copy is limited to in-frame clones, with some not included. Clone size and the V and J calls come from that table; the DNA yielded D and trimming. Seen here are some 110,000 clones, about four fifths observed once, and the top ten hold 3.6%. Broader study findings: Cytomegalovirus status, reportedly, was diagnosed with high specificity and sensitivity by the classifier. About 90% or about 30% of the time was how often most TCR beta V segments were productive, according to an earlier analysis.

Sequencing was carried out using PBMCs. This chain uses TRBV4-1 with TRBJ1-3; D gene unclear. The receptor was isolated from a middle-aged man in good health and CMV-seronegative. CDR3 nucleotides: TGCGCCAGCAGCCAAGAATCCCTGCAGATTGGAAACACCATATATTTT. Translated, it gives CASSQESLQIGNTIYF.